The T cell receptor beta chain under discussion was sequenced for a study of blood T cell repertoires in COVID-19. For the study at large: Material from acute and convalescent COVID-19 was sourced from the United States, Italy and Spain.

Methods used by the authors: It was from reference gene primer amplification that nucleated cell counts were estimated. Only in-frame clones appear in the TCRdb table, and some are missing; sequencing was by immunoSEQ multiplex PCR. V and J calls and clone size come straight from that table; D and trimming were deduced from the DNA. The data show some 260,000 clones, about 80% seen once. The V and J ends lost 6 bases and 3 bases, in that order; junction bases with no gene match: 7. CDR1 is ENHRY, CDR2 SYGVKD, per germline. The CDR3 extends over 14 amino acids. J is TRBJ2-7 and V is TRBV10-3; 8 nucleotides agree with TRBD2. Sequencing was carried out using peripheral blood. The sequence was collected from an older man with acute or convalescent COVID-19. The CDR3 here is CAISELTSGYEQYF. The DNA of the CDR3 is TGTGCCATCAGCGAACTTACTAGCGGCTACGAGCAGTACTTC.